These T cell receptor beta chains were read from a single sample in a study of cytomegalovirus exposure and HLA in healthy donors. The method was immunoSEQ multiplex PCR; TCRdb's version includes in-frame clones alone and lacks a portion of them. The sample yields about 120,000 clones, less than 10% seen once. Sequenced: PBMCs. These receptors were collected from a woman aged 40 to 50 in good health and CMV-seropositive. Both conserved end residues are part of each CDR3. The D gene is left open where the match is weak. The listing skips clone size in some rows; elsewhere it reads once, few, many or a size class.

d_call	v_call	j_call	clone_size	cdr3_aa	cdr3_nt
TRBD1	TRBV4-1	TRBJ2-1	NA	CASSLGQGSYNEQFF	TGCGCCAGCAGCCTGGGACAGGGGTCCTACAATGAGCAGTTCTTC
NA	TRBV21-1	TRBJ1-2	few	CASSKKAGARNYGYTF	TGTGCCAGCAGCAAAAAGGCAGGGGCGCGGAACTATGGCTACACCTTC
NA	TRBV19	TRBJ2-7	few	CASSISSSYEQYF	TGTGCCAGTAGTATATCCAGCTCCTACGAGCAGTACTTC
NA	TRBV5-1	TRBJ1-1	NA	CASSLVRGTRNTEAFF	TGCGCCAGCAGCTTGGTTCGGGGTACCAGGAACACTGAAGCTTTCTTT
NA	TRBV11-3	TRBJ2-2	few	CASSLSGSNTGELFF	TGTGCCAGCAGCTTGAGTGGTTCGAACACCGGGGAGCTGTTTTTT
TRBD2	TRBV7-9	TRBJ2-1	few	CASSLERSGGLYNEQFF	TGTGCCAGCAGCTTAGAAAGAAGCGGGGGCCTTTACAATGAGCAGTTCTTC
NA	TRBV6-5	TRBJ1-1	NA	CASSLQGDTEAFF	TGTGCCAGCAGTTTACAGGGCGACACTGAAGCTTTCTTT
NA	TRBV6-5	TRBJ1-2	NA	CASSYSGAMNTYGYTF	TGTGCCAGCAGTTACTCAGGGGCGATGAATACTTATGGCTACACCTTC
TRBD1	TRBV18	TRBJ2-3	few	CASSPRGPTDTQYF	TGTGCCAGCTCACCTAGGGGGCCGACAGATACGCAGTATTTT
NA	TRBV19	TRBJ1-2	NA	CASSMDGDYGYTF	TGTGCCAGTAGTATGGACGGGGACTATGGCTACACCTTC
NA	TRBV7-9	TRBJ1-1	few	CASRFVDTEAFF	TGTGCCAGCAGATTCGTTGACACTGAAGCTTTCTTT
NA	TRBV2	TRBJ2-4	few	CASGGDPKNIQYF	TGTGCCAGCGGAGGGGATCCCAAAAACATTCAGTACTTC
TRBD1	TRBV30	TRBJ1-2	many	CASDTPGTGYGYTF	TGTGCCTCCGATACCCCTGGGACAGGATATGGCTACACCTTC
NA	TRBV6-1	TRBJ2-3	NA	CASSVLGADTQYF	TGTGCCAGCAGTGTGCTAGGAGCAGATACGCAGTATTTT
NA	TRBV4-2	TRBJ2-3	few	CASSFKGGEEDTQYF	TGTGCCAGCTCCTTCAAGGGCGGGGAGGAAGATACGCAGTATTTT